These T cell receptor beta chains were read from a single sample in a study of OX40 agonist ivuxolimab in advanced cancers. Clones were sequenced by immunoSEQ multiplex PCR, and TCRdb holds only the in-frame ones, with some missing. The data contain around 60,000 clones, roughly 87% of them singletons. Sequencing was performed on CD4+ or CD8+ T cells sorted from blood, taken in a trial of the OX40 agonist ivuxolimab. The receptors were sampled from an adult with an advanced solid tumor such as melanoma, head and neck, liver or kidney cancer. CDR3s include the opening cysteine and the closing phenylalanine or tryptophan. Fields, in order: CDR3 length, D gene, clone size, J gene, V gene, CDR3 protein, CDR3 DNA. A D gene is named only where the DNA matches it firmly. Size values are once, few and many counts, or a class for expanded clones, and some rows have none.

>13|TRBD1|NA|TRBJ1-6|TRBV7-9
CASSGQGRTPLHF
TGTGCCAGCAGCGGACAGGGTCGAACACCCCTCCACTTT
>14|NA|few|TRBJ2-5|TRBV19
CASSTTRIQETQYF
TGTGCCAGTAGTACGACTAGAATTCAAGAGACCCAGTACTTC
>13|TRBD2|NA|TRBJ2-3|TRBV6-5
CASSETIAGVLYF
TGTGCCAGCAGTGAAACTATAGCGGGAGTACTGTATTTT
>13|NA|NA|TRBJ2-7|TRBV21-1
CASRGGSIYEQYF
TGTGCCAGCAGGGGGGGATCAATCTACGAGCAGTACTTC
>13|NA|NA|TRBJ2-3|TRBV5-1
CASSLGPTDTQYF
TGCGCCAGCAGCTTGGGGCCCACAGATACGCAGTATTTT
>14|NA|NA|TRBJ1-1|TRBV7-8
CASSLGLSNTEAFF
TGTGCCAGCAGCTTAGGGTTGAGTAACACTGAAGCTTTCTTT
>14|TRBD2|NA|TRBJ2-3|TRBV5-1
CASRAGLTTDTQYF
TGCGCCAGCAGAGCGGGACTCACGACAGATACGCAGTATTTT
>18|NA|NA|TRBJ2-7|TRBV7-9
CASSFPRQAGTGTYEQYF
TGTGCCAGCAGCTTTCCCCGACAGGCCGGGACTGGAACCTACGAGCAGTACTTC
>15|NA|NA|TRBJ1-4|TRBV6-5
CASSYSRRIGEKLFF
TGTGCCAGCAGTTACTCGAGGAGGATAGGAGAAAAACTGTTTTTT
>15|TRBD2|NA|TRBJ2-1|TRBV27
CASSTPVAGRDEQFF
TGTGCCAGCAGTACTCCCGTAGCGGGGAGGGATGAGCAGTTCTTC
>11|NA|few|TRBJ2-1|TRBV28
CATGTNREQFF
TGTGCCACCGGAACGAATAGGGAGCAGTTCTTC
>14|TRBD1|NA|TRBJ1-2|TRBV6-5
CASSRTGTGYGYTF
TGTGCCAGCAGTCGTACCGGGACAGGGTATGGCTACACCTTC
>11|NA|NA|TRBJ2-7|TRBV5-1
CASSLNHEQYF
TGCGCCAGCAGCTTGAACCACGAGCAGTACTTC
>13|NA|NA|TRBJ2-6|TRBV2
CASISSGANVLTF
TGTGCCAGCATTAGCTCTGGGGCCAACGTCCTGACTTTC
>17|NA|NA|TRBJ2-4|TRBV15
CATSRDSGRDPWHIQYF
TGTGCCACCAGCAGAGATTCGGGCAGGGACCCGTGGCACATTCAGTACTTC
>16|TRBD2|NA|TRBJ2-7|TRBV6-6
CASSYLAGSGNYEQYF
TGTGCCAGCAGTTACTTAGCGGGATCGGGCAACTACGAGCAGTACTTC
>15|NA|NA|TRBJ1-6|TRBV7-2
CASSLAWTDNSPLHF
TGTGCCAGCAGCTTAGCTTGGACAGATAATTCACCCCTCCACTTT
>14|TRBD1|NA|TRBJ1-5|TRBV7-2
CASSWGQGLQPQHF
TGTGCCAGCAGCTGGGGACAGGGACTTCAGCCCCAGCATTTT
>14|NA|NA|TRBJ1-1|TRBV5-1
CASSPGGGRTEAFF
TGCGCCAGCAGCCCCGGTGGCGGGAGGACTGAAGCTTTCTTT
>14|NA|NA|TRBJ2-7|TRBV27
CASSFGVIGYEQYF
TGTGCCAGCAGTTTCGGAGTAATAGGCTACGAGCAGTACTTC
>15|TRBD2|NA|TRBJ2-5|TRBV18
CASSPRAGGQETQYF
TGTGCCAGCTCACCGAGAGCGGGAGGTCAAGAGACCCAGTACTTC
>14|TRBD2|NA|TRBJ2-5|TRBV4-3
CASSQLAGMETQYF
TGCGCCAGCAGCCAGCTAGCGGGAATGGAGACCCAGTACTTC
>16|NA|NA|TRBJ1-1|TRBV7-8
CASSSIKRVGNTEAFF
TGTGCCAGCAGCTCCATAAAACGCGTAGGTAACACTGAAGCTTTCTTT
>15|NA|NA|TRBJ2-1|TRBV6-6
CASSSAGAVRNEQFF
TGTGCCAGCAGTTCCGCCGGGGCAGTCCGAAATGAGCAGTTCTTC
>15|TRBD1|NA|TRBJ2-3|TRBV5-1
CASSLAGGGADTQYF
TGCGCCAGCAGCTTGGCAGGGGGCGGCGCAGATACGCAGTATTTT
>13|TRBD1|NA|TRBJ2-1|TRBV5-4
CASSARDSDEQFF
TGTGCCAGCAGCGCCCGGGACAGCGATGAGCAGTTCTTC
>14|TRBD1|NA|TRBJ1-5|TRBV5-6
CASSNGQGIQPQHF
TGTGCCAGCAGCAACGGACAGGGGATCCAGCCCCAGCATTTT
>15|TRBD1|NA|TRBJ2-7|TRBV11-2
CASSSQGQGRHEQYF
TGTGCCAGCAGCTCACAGGGGCAGGGCAGACACGAGCAGTACTTC
>14|NA|few|TRBJ2-2|TRBV30
CAWSGVGNTGELFF
TGTGCCTGGAGTGGGGTCGGTAACACCGGGGAGCTGTTTTTT
>15|TRBD2|once|TRBJ2-1|TRBV19
CASSPWTSGYNEQFF
TGTGCCAGTAGTCCCTGGACTAGCGGATACAATGAGCAGTTCTTC
>15|NA|NA|TRBJ2-7|TRBV5-6
CASSLGELRMGEQYF
TGTGCCAGCAGCTTGGGCGAATTAAGAATGGGGGAGCAGTACTTC
>14|NA|many|TRBJ2-5|TRBV5-4
CASSLEGRQETQYF
TGTGCCAGCAGCTTGGAAGGACGGCAAGAGACCCAGTACTTC
>15|TRBD1|NA|TRBJ2-2|TRBV6-6
CASSYAGGATGELFF
TGTGCCAGCAGTTACGCAGGGGGCGCAACCGGGGAGCTGTTTTTT
>13|NA|NA|TRBJ1-5|TRBV9
CASSVHSNQPQHF
TGTGCCAGCAGCGTTCATAGCAATCAGCCCCAGCATTTT
>14|NA|NA|TRBJ2-5|TRBV10-3
CAISESDNQETQYF
TGTGCCATCAGTGAGTCCGATAACCAAGAGACCCAGTACTTC
>12|TRBD1|NA|TRBJ1-2|TRBV6-5
CASSSVGGGYTF
TGTGCCAGCAGTTCAGTAGGGGGCGGCTACACCTTC
>13|NA|NA|TRBJ2-7|TRBV19
CASTLAEGREQYF
TGTGCCAGTACTCTTGCCGAGGGGCGCGAGCAGTACTTC
>15|NA|NA|TRBJ2-7|TRBV7-2
CASSLSWQGGYEQYF
TGTGCCAGCAGCTTATCATGGCAGGGGGGCTACGAGCAGTACTTC
>14|TRBD1|NA|TRBJ1-2|TRBV7-6
CASSPETGGSGYTF
TGTGCCAGCAGCCCTGAGACAGGGGGTAGCGGCTACACCTTC
>14|NA|NA|TRBJ2-1|TRBV2
CASSGGTSYNEQFF
TGTGCCAGCAGTGGGGGGACATCCTACAATGAGCAGTTCTTC
>15|TRBD1|NA|TRBJ1-2|TRBV14
CASSPLTGSRYGYTF
TGTGCCAGCAGCCCTTTGACAGGGTCTCGCTATGGCTACACCTTC
>14|TRBD1|once|TRBJ1-3|TRBV7-3
CASSLAAGGNTIYF
TGTGCCAGCAGCTTGGCGGCAGGGGGGAACACCATATATTTT
>13|NA|NA|TRBJ2-1|TRBV7-6
CASRTFGENEQFF
TGTGCCAGCAGAACCTTCGGGGAAAATGAGCAGTTCTTC
>14|NA|NA|TRBJ2-5|TRBV5-8
CASSLERWQETQYF
TGTGCCAGCAGCTTGGAGCGCTGGCAAGAGACCCAGTACTTC
>15|TRBD1|NA|TRBJ1-2|TRBV27
CASSSRTGVHYGYTF
TGTGCCAGCAGTTCAAGGACAGGGGTTCACTATGGCTACACCTTC
>14|NA|once|TRBJ1-2|TRBV4-3
CASSRAGRNYGYTF
TGCGCGAGCAGTCGGGCGGGTAGGAACTATGGCTACACCTTC
>12|NA|NA|TRBJ2-1|TRBV5-1
CASSSDSYEQFF
TGCGCCAGCAGCTCTGACAGTTATGAGCAGTTCTTC
>13|NA|NA|TRBJ2-7|TRBV6-1
CASRRDGNYEQYF
TGTGCCAGCCGCCGGGACGGCAACTACGAGCAGTACTTC
>14|NA|NA|TRBJ2-2|TRBV30
CAWSVGHSTGELFF
TGTGCCTGGAGTGTGGGACACAGCACCGGGGAGCTGTTTTTT
>13|NA|NA|TRBJ1-2|TRBV27
CASSSQELEGYTF
TGTGCCAGCAGTTCTCAGGAACTTGAGGGCTACACCTTC
>11|NA|NA|TRBJ1-3|TRBV6-6
CASSSVNTIYF
TGTGCCAGCAGTTCGGTAAACACCATATATTTT
>14|NA|few|TRBJ2-2|TRBV5-1
CASSLGPNTGELFF
TGCGCCAGCAGCCTGGGACCGAACACCGGGGAGCTGTTTTTT
>15|TRBD2|NA|TRBJ2-5|TRBV28
CASSLPSGAQETQYF
TGTGCCAGCAGTTTACCGAGCGGGGCACAAGAGACCCAGTACTTC